This TCR beta chain emerged from a study of control samples from healthy donors and cancer patients. Deletions cut 6 bases from V and 8 bases from J, with 13 bases between. Germline assignment: CDR1 MNHNY and CDR2 SVGAGI (reference sequence). CDR3 size: 12 residues. The protocol was immunoSEQ multiplex PCR, while the TCRdb copy is restricted to in-frame clones and leaves out a portion. In the table there are over 100,000 clones, around 88% of which are singletons. This rearrangement joins TRBV6-6 to TRBJ1-1, with D perhaps TRBD1 (5 bases). Sample: blood. The TCR comes from a woman aged 45-65 years in good health. This chain's CDR3 is CASRRSRDEAFF. Written as DNA, the CDR3 is TGTGCCAGCAGGAGGTCTCGGGACGAAGCTTTCTTT.